This TCR beta chain is from a study of blood T cells in healthy people across ages. General study points: Estimates drawn from one million T cells were deemed to understate diversity. Per million T cells, TCR beta diversity dropped roughly linearly as age increased. More naive CD4+ cells and higher diversity marked long-lived donors relative to aged donors.

A second roughly 7 to 11 cycle PCR used barcoded and J-beta primers. TCRdb used MiXCR to reprocess the 5' RACE reads, holding one entry per CDR3 protein. The sample holds 730,000 or so distinct CDR3 sequences; roughly 41% are singletons and the top ten take about 32%. Concerning this clonotype itself: Antigen: not known.

Germline V gene data show CDR1 as DFQATT and CDR2 as SNEGSKA (reference sequence). The CDR3 runs to 14 residues. The chain combines TRBV20-1 with TRBJ2-7; 8 nucleotides line up with TRBD1. TRBJ2-4 matches the DNA end more closely, so the J call is doubtful. Specimen: blood. The receptor comes from a man older than 75 in good health. The CDR3 here is CSAATGERENIQYF. As DNA, the CDR3 is TGCAGTGCCGCGACAGGGGAACGGGAGAACATTCAGTACTTC.